This T cell receptor (beta chain) was sequenced in a study of CD8+ T cells in alopecia areata. Trimming cost V 0 bases and J 5 bases, with 11 bases left between them. CDR3 length equals 14 residues. The germline V gene encodes CDR1 SGHRS and CDR2 YFSETQ. Sequencing used cDNA as its template, made by extracting RNA and reverse transcribing it. Data came from immunoSEQ multiplex PCR; TCRdb stores just in-frame clones and leaves some out. The data hold 150,000 to 200,000 clones, with 58% observed a single time. Treatment here: oral pan-JAK inhibitor, 5-10 mg twice daily. This sequence joins TRBV5-1 and TRBJ1-1; D is unclear. The receptor's source is a human donor with alopecia areata. The sequences come from CD4+ T cells sorted from blood, collected at approximately week 55, from a patient treated with tofacitinib. DNA for the CDR3: TGCGCCAGCAGCTTGGCCCCTCTGCGGACTGAAGCTTTCTTT. Translated, it gives CASSLAPLRTEAFF.